This TCR beta chain was profiled in a study of shared clonotypes between healthy human individuals. TCRdb keeps only in-frame clones here, not all; method: immunoSEQ multiplex PCR. This table has about 1,900,000 clones, about 95% appearing once. CD45RO-negative, CCR7-positively selected cells formed the naive CD8 fraction, excluding terminally differentiated effector memory CD45RA+ cells. This CDR3 has 13 amino acids. Deletions cut 4 bases from V and 2 bases from J, with 8 bases between. Germline V CDR1 and CDR2: MDHEN, SYDVKM. Sequencing used naive CD8+ T cells sorted from blood. The chain links TRBV28 to TRBJ1-2, with D hard to call. The origin of this receptor is a man between 18 and 35 years old in good health. CDR3 nucleotides: TGTGCCAGCAGTTACGGGGAAAACTATGGCTACACCTTC. Encoded protein: CASSYGENYGYTF.